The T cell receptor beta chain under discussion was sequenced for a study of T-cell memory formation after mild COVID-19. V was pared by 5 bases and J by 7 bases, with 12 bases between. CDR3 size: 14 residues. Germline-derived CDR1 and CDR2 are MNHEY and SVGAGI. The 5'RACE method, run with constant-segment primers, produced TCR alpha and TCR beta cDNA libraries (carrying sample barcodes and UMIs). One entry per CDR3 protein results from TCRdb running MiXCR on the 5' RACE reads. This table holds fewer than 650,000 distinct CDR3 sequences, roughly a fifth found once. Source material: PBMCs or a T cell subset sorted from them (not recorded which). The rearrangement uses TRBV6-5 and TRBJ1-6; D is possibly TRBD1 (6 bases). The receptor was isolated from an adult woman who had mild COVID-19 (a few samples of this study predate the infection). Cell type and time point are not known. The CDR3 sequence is CASSALGGNSPLHF. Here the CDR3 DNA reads TGTGCCAGCAGTGCACTAGGGGGGAATTCACCCCTCCACTTT.